This T cell receptor beta chain was recorded in a study of high-grade serous ovarian cancer treatment subgroups. Across the study: On average, approximately 14,000 reads and 6,000 to 7,500 unique TCR beta rearrangements were obtained per sample.

Only in-frame clones appear in the TCRdb table, and some are missing; sequencing was by immunoSEQ multiplex PCR. The table shows around 27,000 clones, with about 81% occurring only once. The CDR3 has 17 amino acids. CDR1 and CDR2 (germline): SGHTA, FQGNSA. Deletions cut 0 bases from V and 3 bases from J, with 14 bases between. The tumor samples were collected prior to definitive surgery or chemotherapy. Study results and caveats: Different patients shared almost no repertoire; same-patient tumors shared roughly 0.11 to 0.8. Bulk tumor TCR sequencing gave no spatial information. Clonal relatedness tracked neoantigen level, and by trend copy number and mutation load.

Comment on this clone: The antigen is unknown.

The chain recombines TRBV7-2 with TRBJ2-2; D gene ambiguous. The sequence came from a human donor with high-grade serous ovarian cancer. The sequenced sample was tumor tissue. CDR3 sequence (DNA): TGTGCCAGCAGCTTAGCGGGCGCGGCCCGGGACACCGGGGAGCTGTTTTTT. It codes for CASSLAGAARDTGELFF. Full variable domain (outside the CDR3, taken from reference TRBV7-2 and TRBJ2-2): GAGVSQSPSNKVTEKGKDVELRCDPISGHTALYWYRQSLGQGLEFLIYFQGNSAPDKSGLPSDRFSAERTGGSVSTLTIQRTQQEDSAVYLCASSLAGAARDTGELFFGEGSRLTVL.